This is a list of T cell receptor beta chains from one sample in a study of blood T cells in healthy people across ages. MiXCR was run by TCRdb on the 5' RACE reads, yielding one entry per CDR3 protein. The data contain some 920,000 distinct CDR3 sequences, 51% of them singletons. The sample comprised blood. Receptors were obtained from a woman aged 55-69 years in good health. The CDR3 runs from the conserved cysteine through the conserved F or W. A D gene is named only where the DNA matches it firmly. Clone size appears in some rows only: once, few, many, or a class for an expanded clone.

cdr3_length	d_call	v_call	j_call	clone_size	cdr3_nt	cdr3_aa
16	-	TRBV5-1	TRBJ2-3	few	TGCGCCAGCAGCTACCTAGGGGGAGGTAGCACAGATACGCAGTATTTT	CASSYLGGGSTDTQYF
16	-	TRBV30	TRBJ2-4	-	TGTGCCTGGAGTGGTGGAGGGGACCTAGCCAAAAACATTCAGTACTTC	CAWSGGGDLAKNIQYF
16	-	TRBV20-1	TRBJ1-4	-	TGCAGTGCTAGATACGGGCTAGGGGCAACTAATGAAAAACTGTTTTTT	CSARYGLGATNEKLFF
16	-	TRBV20-1	TRBJ2-1	few	TGCAGTGCTAGAGATCCCACCGGGACCATTTACAATGAGCAGTTCTTC	CSARDPTGTIYNEQFF
14	-	TRBV5-1	TRBJ1-1	-	TGCGCCAGCAGCTACGGGGGCAGTTTCACTGAAGCTTTCTTT	CASSYGGSFTEAFF
15	-	TRBV25-1	TRBJ1-4	-	TGTGCCAGCAGTGAATACGAGGTGGGGAATGAAAAACTGTTTTTT	CASSEYEVGNEKLFF
14	-	TRBV27	TRBJ2-1	few	TGTGCCAGCAGCTTTCAAGTCTCCTACAATGAGCAGTTCTTC	CASSFQVSYNEQFF
17	TRBD2	TRBV7-2	TRBJ2-1	once	TGTGCCAGCAGCAAAAAGTGGACTAGCGGAACCTACAATGAGCAGTTCTTC	CASSKKWTSGTYNEQFF
15	TRBD2	TRBV6-1	TRBJ2-7	few	TGTGCCAGCACTACCCTAGCGGGAGGAGTGTACGAGCAGTACTTC	CASTTLAGGVYEQYF
16	-	TRBV7-9	TRBJ1-2	-	TGTGCCAGCAGCTTAGCGGGGGTCAGGGCGGAGAATGGCTACACCTTC	CASSLAGVRAENGYTF
16	-	TRBV4-1	TRBJ2-3	-	TGCGCCAGCAGCCAAGAAGCAGGGATGAGCACAGATACGCAGTATTTT	CASSQEAGMSTDTQYF
14	-	TRBV6-5	TRBJ2-5	few	TGTGCCAGCAGGACAACAGGGAACCAAGAGACCCAGTACTTC	CASRTTGNQETQYF
14	TRBD1	TRBV6-1	TRBJ2-3	once	TGTGCCGGCAGTTGGGACAGGGGTAGAGATACGCAGTATTTT	CAGSWDRGRDTQYF
14	-	TRBV12-3/TRBV12-4	TRBJ2-7	few	TGTGCCAGCAGCCCAACAGTGGGGCAATACGAGCAGTACTTC	CASSPTVGQYEQYF
13	-	TRBV5-6	TRBJ2-7	-	TGTGCCAGCAGTCCCCCAACGGTCAGGGAGCAGTACTTC	CASSPPTVREQYF
12	-	TRBV10-3	TRBJ1-6	-	TGTGCCATCAGTTCAGGGGATTCACCCCTCCACTTT	CAISSGDSPLHF
17	-	TRBV7-2	TRBJ1-1	-	TGTGCCAGCAGCTTAGGGGGTTGGGGGACATTGAACACTGAAGCTTTCTTT	CASSLGGWGTLNTEAFF
17	TRBD2	TRBV18	TRBJ2-5	-	TGTGCCAGCTCACCGTACCCCGGGACTAGCGGACAAGAGACCCAGTACTTC	CASSPYPGTSGQETQYF
13	-	TRBV12-3/TRBV12-4	TRBJ1-2	few	TGTGCCAGCAGTCAGGGCCTGATATATGGCTACACCTTC	CASSQGLIYGYTF
14	-	TRBV5-1	TRBJ2-7	few	TGCGCCAGCAGGTCAAGGTCCAGCTCGACAGAGCAGTACTTC	CASRSRSSSTEQYF
14	TRBD2	TRBV7-6	TRBJ2-7	-	TGTGCCAGCAGCTTTGGGACTAGTAGGGACGAGCAGTACTTC	CASSFGTSRDEQYF
15	TRBD2	TRBV5-1	TRBJ2-4	-	TGCGCCAGCAGTCGACTAGCGGGAGGGAAAAACATTCAGTACTTC	CASSRLAGGKNIQYF
15	-	TRBV3-1	TRBJ1-2	-	TGTGCCAGCAGCCAAAAGGGGGTGATTAACTATGGCTACACCTTC	CASSQKGVINYGYTF
10	-	TRBV27	TRBJ2-7	few	TGTGCCAACTACCTGTACGAGCAGTACTTC	CANYLYEQYF
13	-	TRBV13	TRBJ2-3	few	TGTGCCAGCCGAAAGAATAAAGTCGATACGCAGTATTTT	CASRKNKVDTQYF
15	TRBD2	TRBV28	TRBJ2-3	-	TGTGCCAGCAGCCAGCGGGAAGGCCCTGCAGATACGCAGTATTTT	CASSQREGPADTQYF
14	-	TRBV3-1	TRBJ2-7	-	TGTGCCAGCAGATTGGACAGTTCAAGCTACGAGCAGTACTTC	CASRLDSSSYEQYF
15	-	TRBV10-3	TRBJ1-2	few	TGTGCCATCAGTGGTGAGGATCCAACTTTCGATGGCTACACCTTC	CAISGEDPTFDGYTF
14	TRBD2	TRBV12-3/TRBV12-4	TRBJ2-7	-	TGTGCCAGCAGTCATAGCGGGAGGGCCGATGAGCAGTACTTC	CASSHSGRADEQYF
15	-	TRBV7-9	TRBJ1-5	-	TGTGCCAGCAGCTTGAGAGGGGATAGCAATCAGCCCCAGCATTTT	CASSLRGDSNQPQHF
15	TRBD1	TRBV11-2	TRBJ2-7	-	TGTGCCAGCAGTACTATCGGACAGGGTGCCCACGAGCAGTACTTC	CASSTIGQGAHEQYF
16	-	TRBV28	TRBJ2-6	-	TGTGCGACCGACCGCAGGGGACTTACAGGGGCCAACGTCCTGACTTTC	CATDRRGLTGANVLTF
13	-	TRBV20-1	TRBJ2-3	-	TGCAGTGCTAGAGGGGGGTGGCTAGATACGCAGTATTTT	CSARGGWLDTQYF
11	-	TRBV3-1	TRBJ2-1	-	TGTGCCAGCAGCGTCCAGGAAGAGCAGTTCTTC	CASSVQEEQFF
17	-	TRBV28	TRBJ2-6	-	TGTGCCAGCAGTCGAGGGGTGTTCGGGTCGGGGGCCAACGTCCTGACTTTC	CASSRGVFGSGANVLTF
13	TRBD1	TRBV11-1	TRBJ1-2	-	TGTGCCAGCAGCCGTCTCGGGACAGATGGCTACACCTTC	CASSRLGTDGYTF
16	-	TRBV28	TRBJ2-7	-	TGTGCCAGCAGTTTTAGAGGCGGGTTTAGCTCCTACGAGCAGTACTTC	CASSFRGGFSSYEQYF
17	-	TRBV4-1	TRBJ2-4	-	TGCGCCAGCAGCCAAGACCCCCCGAGATTAGCCAAAAACATTCAGTACTTC	CASSQDPPRLAKNIQYF
17	TRBD2	TRBV5-1	TRBJ2-3	-	TGCGCCAGTAGCTTGGCCACCCTAGCGGATAGCACAGATACGCAGTATTTT	CASSLATLADSTDTQYF
16	-	TRBV7-8	TRBJ2-5	-	TGTGCCAGCAGCGTAGACTCCGGACCTAGAGTGGATGAGCAGTACTTC	CASSVDSGPRVDEQYF
16	TRBD2	TRBV7-2	TRBJ2-3	-	TGTGCCAGCAGCTTTAGCGGGAGAGGTAGCACAGATACGCAGTATTTT	CASSFSGRGSTDTQYF
15	TRBD1	TRBV5-4	TRBJ2-1	few	TGTGCCAGCAGCGCAGGACAGGGCCCCTACAATGAGCAGTTCTTC	CASSAGQGPYNEQFF
13	TRBD2	TRBV6-5	TRBJ2-7	medium-sized	TGTGCCAGCACTCAGCGGGACGGGTACGAGCAGTACTTC	CASTQRDGYEQYF
12	-	TRBV10-3	TRBJ1-2	few	TGTGCCATCAGTGAAGTAAACTATGGCTACACCTTC	CAISEVNYGYTF
14	TRBD1	TRBV6-1	TRBJ2-7	-	TGTGCCAGCAGCGTGGGACAGCGACCTGGCGAGCAGTACTTC	CASSVGQRPGEQYF